The clone carrying this T cell receptor beta chain showed up just a few times. TCR sequencing used cDNA made by reverse transcription of extracted RNA. Assay used: immunoSEQ multiplex PCR; TCRdb lists only in-frame clones, some missing. The repertoire holds approximately 91,000 clones, with less than 50% as singletons. The sample originates from a study of CD8+ T cells in alopecia areata. Study summary: Treated patients were dosed with oral tofacitinib, taking 5 to 10 mg twice daily.

This receptor was identified in a human donor with alopecia areata. Sequencing used CD4+ T cells sorted from blood.

CDR3 in DNA: TGTGCCAGCAACCTACCGACAGATACGCAGTATTTT. It is translated as CASNLPTDTQYF. This rearrangement joins TRBV6-5 to TRBJ2-3; D uncertain. Trimming cost V 7 bases and J 3 bases, with 8 bases left between them. The CDR3 consists of 12 residues. Germline V lookup: CDR1 MNHEY, CDR2 SVGAGI.